In this sample, the clone carrying this T cell receptor (beta chain) turned up once. Its cognate antigen is unknown. The assay was immunoSEQ multiplex PCR, and TCRdb's table has in-frame clones only and misses some. The sample carries 100,000 or so clones, around 84% recorded once. This specimen belongs to a study of T cell responses to AZD1222 COVID-19 vaccine. Study-wide background: Second-dose intervals of approximately 4 or approximately 12 weeks were pooled.

Germline values: CDR1 MDHEN, CDR2 SYDVKM. Trimming removed 2 bases at V and 4 bases at J, with 17 bases between. The CDR3 contains 16 residues. The study's findings and limits: There were vaccine-associated CD4 TCRs across spike, dominant at 160-218 and 743-854. Donors, mostly white British, included more females; clonal diversity was possibly underestimated.

The sequence came from an adult in good health. The J gene is TRBJ1-2, the V gene TRBV28; TRBD1 is a possible D gene (6 bases). This sample comprised peripheral blood, obtained on day 0 of AZD1222 vaccination. In nucleotides, the CDR3 is TGTGCCAGCAGTTTACCCGGACAGCCAACGGGCTATGGCTACACCTTC. Translating it yields CASSLPGQPTGYGYTF.